This T cell receptor (beta chain) appears in the sequencing data of a study of T-cell reconstitution after alpha-beta-depleted transplantation in children. This clonotype was detected only a few times. Library preparation (for TCRbeta) was performed with unique molecular identifiers. Each CDR3 protein is one row after TCRdb ran MiXCR on the PCR reads. Among about 540,000 distinct CDR3 sequences listed, about 18% were seen once. The germline gives CDR1 SGHRS, CDR2 YFSETQ. CDR3 length: 14 residues. V gave up 4 bases and J gave up 8 bases; unmatched junction bases: 9. The sequenced sample was PBMCs from the stem cell graft donor, obtained from the stem cell graft. The receptor's source is a human donor who donated a stem cell graft to a child with acute lymphoblastic leukemia. The V and J genes are TRBV5-1 and TRBJ2-1; TRBD1 matches 7 bases. The CDR3 loop is CASSQDRLIDEQFF. CDR3 nucleotides: TGCGCCAGCAGCCAGGACAGGCTAATCGATGAGCAGTTCTTC.